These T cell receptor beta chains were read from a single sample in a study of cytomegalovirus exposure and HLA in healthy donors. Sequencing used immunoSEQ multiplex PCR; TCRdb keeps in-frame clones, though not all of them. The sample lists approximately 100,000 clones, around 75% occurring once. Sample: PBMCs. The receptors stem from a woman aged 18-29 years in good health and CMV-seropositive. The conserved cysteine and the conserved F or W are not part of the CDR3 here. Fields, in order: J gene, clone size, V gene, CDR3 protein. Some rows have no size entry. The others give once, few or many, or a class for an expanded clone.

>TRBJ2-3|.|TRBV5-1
ASSLVGQVGTDTQY
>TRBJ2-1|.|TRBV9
ASSPSRASYNEQF
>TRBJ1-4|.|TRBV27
ASRQGEKLF
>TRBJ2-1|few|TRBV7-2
ASSLAGDSYNEQF
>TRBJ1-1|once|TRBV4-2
ASSQSGDTEAF
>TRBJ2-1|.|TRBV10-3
AISGLAGDNEQF
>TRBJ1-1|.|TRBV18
ASSQLGTGDTEAF
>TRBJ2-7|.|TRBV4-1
ASSQDSRQGWYEQY
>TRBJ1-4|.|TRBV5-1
ASSLGRDRVNEKLF
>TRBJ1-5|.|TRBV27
ASSATGVVQPQH
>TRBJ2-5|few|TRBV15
ATSRWTSGMETQY
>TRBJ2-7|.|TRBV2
ASQGGSYEQY
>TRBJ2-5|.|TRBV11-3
ASSLEVRETQY
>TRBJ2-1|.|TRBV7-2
ASSLGFFSGNEQF
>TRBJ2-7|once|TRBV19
ASTRGSSYEQY
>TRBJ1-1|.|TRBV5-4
ASSQTQGRMNTEAF
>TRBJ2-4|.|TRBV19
ASNQLGTPKNIQY
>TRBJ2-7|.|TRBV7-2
ASSQPGQVYEQY
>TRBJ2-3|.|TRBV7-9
ASSLVVARGTDTQY
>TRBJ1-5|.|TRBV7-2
ASSGQGGSNQPQH
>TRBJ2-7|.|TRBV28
ASSFSTNSYEQY
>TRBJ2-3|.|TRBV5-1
ASSPSGSLTDTQY
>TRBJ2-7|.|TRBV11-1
ASSTSGIHEQY
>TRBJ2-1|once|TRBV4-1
ASSQVHPGQGDREQF
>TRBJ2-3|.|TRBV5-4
ASSWTGGGNTQY